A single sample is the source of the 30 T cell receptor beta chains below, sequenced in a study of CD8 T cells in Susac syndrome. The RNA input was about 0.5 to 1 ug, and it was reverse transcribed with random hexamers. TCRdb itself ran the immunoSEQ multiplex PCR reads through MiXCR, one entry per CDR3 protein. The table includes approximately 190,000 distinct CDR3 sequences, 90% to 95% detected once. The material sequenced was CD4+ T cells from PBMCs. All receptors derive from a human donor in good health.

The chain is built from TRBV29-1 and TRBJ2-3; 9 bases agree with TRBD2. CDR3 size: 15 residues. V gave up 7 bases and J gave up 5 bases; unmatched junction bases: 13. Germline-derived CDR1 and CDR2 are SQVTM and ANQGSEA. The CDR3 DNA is TGCAGCGCTTCAGGGACTAGCTCCGACCTAGATACGCAGTATTTT. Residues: CSASGTSSDLDTQYF.

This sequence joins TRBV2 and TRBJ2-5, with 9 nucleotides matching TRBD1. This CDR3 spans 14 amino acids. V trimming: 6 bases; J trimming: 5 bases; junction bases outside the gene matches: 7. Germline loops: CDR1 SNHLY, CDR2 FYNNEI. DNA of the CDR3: TGTGCCAGCAGGCCCGGGACAGGGTTCGAGACCCAGTACTTC. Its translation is CASRPGTGFETQYF. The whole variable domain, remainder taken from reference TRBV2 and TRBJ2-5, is EPEVTQTPSHQVTQMGQEVILRCVPISNHLYFYWYRQILGQKVEFLVSFYNNEISEKSEIFDDQFSVERPDGSNFTLKIRSTKLEDSAMYFCASRPGTGFETQYFGPGTRLLVL.

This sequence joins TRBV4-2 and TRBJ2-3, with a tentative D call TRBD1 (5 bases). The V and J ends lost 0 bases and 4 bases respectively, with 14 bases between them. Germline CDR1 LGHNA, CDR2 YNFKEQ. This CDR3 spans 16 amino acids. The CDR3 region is CASSQDRQGGADTQYF. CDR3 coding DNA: TGTGCCAGCAGCCAAGATCGGCAGGGCGGCGCAGATACGCAGTATTTT.

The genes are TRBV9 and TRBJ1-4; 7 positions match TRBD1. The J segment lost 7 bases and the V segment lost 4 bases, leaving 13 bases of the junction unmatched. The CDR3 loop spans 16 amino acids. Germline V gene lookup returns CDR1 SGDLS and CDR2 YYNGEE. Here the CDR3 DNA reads TGTGCCAGCAGCCCACTTGCCGGGCAGGGGGGTGAAAAACTGTTTTTT. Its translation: CASSPLAGQGGEKLFF.

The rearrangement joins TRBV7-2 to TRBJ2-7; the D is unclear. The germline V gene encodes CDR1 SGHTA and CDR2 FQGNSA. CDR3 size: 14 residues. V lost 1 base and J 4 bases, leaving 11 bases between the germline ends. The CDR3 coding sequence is TGTGCCAGCAGCTTAGTTAACGGGCCATACGAGCAGTACGTC. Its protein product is CASSLVNGPYEQYV.

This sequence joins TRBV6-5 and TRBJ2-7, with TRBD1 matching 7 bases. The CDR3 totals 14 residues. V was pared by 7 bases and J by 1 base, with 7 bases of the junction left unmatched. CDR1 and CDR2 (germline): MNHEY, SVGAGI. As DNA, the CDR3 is TGTGCCAGCAAGCAGACAGGGAGTTCCTACGAGCAGTACTTC. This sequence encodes CASKQTGSSYEQYF.

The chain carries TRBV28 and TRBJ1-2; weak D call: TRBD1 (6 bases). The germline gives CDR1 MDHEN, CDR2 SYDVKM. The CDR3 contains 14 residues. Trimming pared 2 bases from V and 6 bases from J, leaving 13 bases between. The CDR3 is CASSLPPGGDGYTF. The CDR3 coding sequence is TGTGCCAGCAGTTTACCGCCGGGGGGCGATGGCTACACCTTC.

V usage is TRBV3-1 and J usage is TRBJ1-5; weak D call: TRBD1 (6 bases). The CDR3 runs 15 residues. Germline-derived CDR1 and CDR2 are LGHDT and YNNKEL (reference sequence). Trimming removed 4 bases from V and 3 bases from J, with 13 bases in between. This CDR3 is CASSPGTSLNQPQHF. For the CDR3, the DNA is TGTGCCAGCAGCCCCGGGACATCGCTCAATCAGCCCCAGCATTTT.

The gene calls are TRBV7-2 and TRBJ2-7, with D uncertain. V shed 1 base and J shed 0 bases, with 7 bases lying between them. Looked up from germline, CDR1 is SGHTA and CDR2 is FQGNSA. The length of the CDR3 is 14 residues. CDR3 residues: CASSLVARSYEQYF. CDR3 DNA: TGTGCCAGCAGCTTAGTGGCCCGCTCCTACGAGCAGTACTTC.

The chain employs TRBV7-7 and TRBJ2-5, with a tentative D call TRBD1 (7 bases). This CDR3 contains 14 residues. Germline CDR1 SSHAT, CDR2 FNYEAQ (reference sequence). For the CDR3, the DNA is TGTGCTATTGGCAAGGCAGGGGGGATTGAGACCCAGTACTTC. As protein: CAIGKAGGIETQYF.

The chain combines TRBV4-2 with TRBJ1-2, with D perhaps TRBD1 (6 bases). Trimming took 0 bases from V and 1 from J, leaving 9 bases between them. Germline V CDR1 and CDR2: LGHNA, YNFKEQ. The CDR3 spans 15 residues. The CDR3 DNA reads TGTGCCAGCAGCCAAGAGGGGGACAATAACTATGGCTACACCTTC. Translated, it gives CASSQEGDNNYGYTF.

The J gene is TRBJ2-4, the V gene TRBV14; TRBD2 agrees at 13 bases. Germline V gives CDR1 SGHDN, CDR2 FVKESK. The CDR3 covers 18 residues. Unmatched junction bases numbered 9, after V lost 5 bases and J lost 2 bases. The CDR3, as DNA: TGTGCCAGCAGCTCCTGGACTAGCGGGGGAACAACCAAAAACATTCAGTACTTC. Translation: CASSSWTSGGTTKNIQYF.

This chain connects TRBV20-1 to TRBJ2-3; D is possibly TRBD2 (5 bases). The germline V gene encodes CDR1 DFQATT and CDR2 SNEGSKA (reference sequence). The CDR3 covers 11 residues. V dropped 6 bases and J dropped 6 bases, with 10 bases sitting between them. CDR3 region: CSAAGGDTQYF. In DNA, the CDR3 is TGCAGTGCCGCCGGAGGCGATACGCAGTATTTT.

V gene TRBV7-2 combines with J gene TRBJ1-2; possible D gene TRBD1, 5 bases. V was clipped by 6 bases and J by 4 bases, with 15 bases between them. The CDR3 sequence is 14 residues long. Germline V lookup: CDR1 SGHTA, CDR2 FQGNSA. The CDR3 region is CASRRDLLGYGYTF. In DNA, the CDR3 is TGTGCCAGCAGGCGGGACCTTCTTGGCTATGGCTACACCTTC.

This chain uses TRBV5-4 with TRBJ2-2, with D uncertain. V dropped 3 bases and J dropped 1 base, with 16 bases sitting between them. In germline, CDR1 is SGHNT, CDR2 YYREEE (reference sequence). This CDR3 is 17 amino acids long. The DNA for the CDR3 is TGTGCCAGCAGCTCCCCGAGAAGTGTAGTGAACACCGGGGAGCTGTTTTTT. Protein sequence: CASSSPRSVVNTGELFF. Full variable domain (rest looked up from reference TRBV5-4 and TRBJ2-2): ETGVTQSPTHLIKTRGQQVTLRCSSQSGHNTVSWYQQALGQGPQFIFQYYREEENGRGNFPPRFSGLQFPNYSSELNVNALELDDSALYLCASSSPRSVVNTGELFFGEGSRLTVL.

The CDR3 region is CASSEQGFGGYTF. The CDR3 DNA is TGTGCCAGCAGCGAACAGGGTTTTGGTGGCTACACCTTC. V usage is TRBV9 and J usage is TRBJ1-2; D is possibly TRBD1 (6 bases). The CDR3 spans 13 residues. Germline lookup yields CDR1 SGDLS and CDR2 YYNGEE. Trimming stripped 3 bases from V and 7 bases from J, with 13 bases between.

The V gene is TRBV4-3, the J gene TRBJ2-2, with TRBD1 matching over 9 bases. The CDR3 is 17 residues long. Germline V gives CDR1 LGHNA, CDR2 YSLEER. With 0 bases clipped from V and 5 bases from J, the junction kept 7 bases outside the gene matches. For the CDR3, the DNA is TGCGCCAGCAGCCAAGAGCCCGGGACAGGGAGGACCGGGGAGCTGTTTTTT. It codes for CASSQEPGTGRTGELFF.

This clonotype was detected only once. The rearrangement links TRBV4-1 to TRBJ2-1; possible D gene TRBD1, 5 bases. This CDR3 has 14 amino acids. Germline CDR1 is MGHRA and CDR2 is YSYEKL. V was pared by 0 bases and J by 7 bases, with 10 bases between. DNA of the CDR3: TGCGCCAGCAGCCAAGAACCTCAGGGAAATGAGCAGTTCTTC. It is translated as CASSQEPQGNEQFF.

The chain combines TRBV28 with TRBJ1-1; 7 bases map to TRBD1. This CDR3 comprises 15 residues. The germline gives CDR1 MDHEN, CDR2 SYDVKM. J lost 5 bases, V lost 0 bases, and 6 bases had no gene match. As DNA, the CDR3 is TGTGCCAGCAGTTTATGGACAGGGAGAGGTACTGAAGCTTTCTTT. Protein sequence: CASSLWTGRGTEAFF.

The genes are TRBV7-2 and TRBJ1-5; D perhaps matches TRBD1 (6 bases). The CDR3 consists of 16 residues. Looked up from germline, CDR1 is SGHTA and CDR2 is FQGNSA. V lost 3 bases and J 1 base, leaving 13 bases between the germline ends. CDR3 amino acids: CASSLVGGGSNQPQHF. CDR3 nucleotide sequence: TGTGCCAGCAGCTTGGTTGGGGGGGGCAGCAATCAGCCCCAGCATTTT.

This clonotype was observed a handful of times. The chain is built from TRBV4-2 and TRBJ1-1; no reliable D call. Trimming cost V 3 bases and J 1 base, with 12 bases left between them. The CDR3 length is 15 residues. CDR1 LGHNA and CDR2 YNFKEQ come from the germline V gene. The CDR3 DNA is TGTGCCAGCAGCCAGGAGGGTCGAGGGAACACTGAAGCTTTCTTT. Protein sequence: CASSQEGRGNTEAFF.

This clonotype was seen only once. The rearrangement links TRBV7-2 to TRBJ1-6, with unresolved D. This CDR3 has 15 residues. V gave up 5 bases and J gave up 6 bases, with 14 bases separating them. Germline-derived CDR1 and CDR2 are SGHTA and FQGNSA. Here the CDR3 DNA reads TGTGCCAGCAGCCTCGGCGGTTGGGTTAATTCACCCCTCCACTTT. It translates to CASSLGGWVNSPLHF.

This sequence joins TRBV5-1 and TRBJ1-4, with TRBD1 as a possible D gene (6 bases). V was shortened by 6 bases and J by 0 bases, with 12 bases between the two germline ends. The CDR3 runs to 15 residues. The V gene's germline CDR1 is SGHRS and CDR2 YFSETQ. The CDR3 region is CASKQGASTNEKLFF. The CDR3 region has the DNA TGCGCCAGCAAACAGGGAGCTTCAACTAATGAAAAACTGTTTTTT.

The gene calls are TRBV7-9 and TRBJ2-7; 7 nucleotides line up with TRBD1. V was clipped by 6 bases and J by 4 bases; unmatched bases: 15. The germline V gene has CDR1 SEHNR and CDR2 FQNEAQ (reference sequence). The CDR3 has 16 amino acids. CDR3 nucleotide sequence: TGTGCCAGCAGGGGGGACAGTACTCATCCTCCATACGAGCAGTACGTC. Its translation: CASRGDSTHPPYEQYV.

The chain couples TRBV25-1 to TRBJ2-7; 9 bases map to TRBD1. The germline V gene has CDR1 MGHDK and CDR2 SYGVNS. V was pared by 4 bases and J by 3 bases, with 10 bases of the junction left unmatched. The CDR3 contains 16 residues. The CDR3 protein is CASSGAPGQGFYEQYF. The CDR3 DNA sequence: TGTGCCAGCAGTGGAGCACCGGGACAGGGCTTCTACGAGCAGTACTTC.

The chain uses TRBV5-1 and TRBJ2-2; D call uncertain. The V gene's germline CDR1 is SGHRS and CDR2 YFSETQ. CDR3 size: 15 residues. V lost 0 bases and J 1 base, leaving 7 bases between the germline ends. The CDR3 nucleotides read TGCGCCAGCAGCTTGGCCAACAGGAACACCGGGGAGCTGTTTTTT. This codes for CASSLANRNTGELFF. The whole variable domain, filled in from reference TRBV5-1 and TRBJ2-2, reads KAGVTQTPRYLIKTRGQQVTLSCSPISGHRSVSWYQQTPGQGLQFLFEYFSETQRNKGNFPGRFSGRQFSNSRSEMNVSTLELGDSALYLCASSLANRNTGELFFGEGSRLTVL.

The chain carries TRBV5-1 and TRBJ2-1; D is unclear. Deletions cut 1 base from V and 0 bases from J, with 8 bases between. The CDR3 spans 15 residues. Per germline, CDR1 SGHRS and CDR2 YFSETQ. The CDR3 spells CASSLPLSSYNEQFF. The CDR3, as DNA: TGCGCCAGCAGCTTGCCGCTGAGCTCCTACAATGAGCAGTTCTTC. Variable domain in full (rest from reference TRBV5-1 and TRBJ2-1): KAGVTQTPRYLIKTRGQQVTLSCSPISGHRSVSWYQQTPGQGLQFLFEYFSETQRNKGNFPGRFSGRQFSNSRSEMNVSTLELGDSALYLCASSLPLSSYNEQFFGPGTRLTVL.

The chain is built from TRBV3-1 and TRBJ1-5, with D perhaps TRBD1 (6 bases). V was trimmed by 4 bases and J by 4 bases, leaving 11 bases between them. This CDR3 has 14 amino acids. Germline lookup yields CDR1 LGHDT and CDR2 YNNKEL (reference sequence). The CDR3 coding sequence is TGTGCCAGCAGCCGTACAGGGCCTAATCAGCCCCAGCATTTT. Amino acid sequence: CASSRTGPNQPQHF. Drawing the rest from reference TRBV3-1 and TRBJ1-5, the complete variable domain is DTAVSQTPKYLVTQMGNDKSIKCEQNLGHDTMYWYKQDSKKFLKIMFSYNNKELIINETVPNRFSPKSPDKAHLNLHINSLELGDSAVYFCASSRTGPNQPQHFGDGTRLSIL.

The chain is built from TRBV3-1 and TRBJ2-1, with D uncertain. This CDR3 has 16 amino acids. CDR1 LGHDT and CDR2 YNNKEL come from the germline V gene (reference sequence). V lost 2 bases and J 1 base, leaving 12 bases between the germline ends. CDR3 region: CASSQLTAFSYNEQFF. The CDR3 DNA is TGTGCCAGCAGCCAATTGACCGCCTTTTCCTACAATGAGCAGTTCTTC.

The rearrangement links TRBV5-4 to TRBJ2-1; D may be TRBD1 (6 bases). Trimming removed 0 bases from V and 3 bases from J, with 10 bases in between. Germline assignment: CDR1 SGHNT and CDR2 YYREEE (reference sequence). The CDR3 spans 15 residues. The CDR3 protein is CASSLGRGNYNEQFF. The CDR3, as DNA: TGTGCCAGCAGCTTGGGCAGGGGCAACTACAATGAGCAGTTCTTC.